Described below is a single T cell receptor beta chain sequence and its context. What it recognizes is unknown. Its ends do not fully match the called genes, so a read error is possible. These data originate in a study of T cell repertoires in cytomegalovirus infection. This CDR3 has 12 amino acids. Germline V gene sequence: CDR1 SGHTA, CDR2 FQGNSA. Findings of the study overall: HLA-C-restricted CMV clonotypes gave the most frequent clonotype in two of eight donors.

TCRdb re-called the reads through MiXCR, storing one row per CDR3 protein. The repertoire holds around 740,000 distinct CDR3 sequences, 35% seen once, with about 2.8% in the top ten. This TCR was sampled from a human donor in good health (CMV status not recorded). Some clones in this sample may be carry-over from other donors' samples. The V and J genes are TRBV7-2 and TRBJ2-4; the match to TRBD2 covers 10 bases. The sequenced sample consisted of PBMCs. This chain's CDR3 is CASSRAGGVGNF. Here the CDR3 DNA reads TGTGCCAGCAGCCGAGCGGGAGGGGTGGGGAACTTC. Using reference TRBV7-2 and TRBJ2-4 for the parts outside the CDR3, the full variable domain is GAGVSQSPSNKVTEKGKDVELRCDPISGHTALYWYRQSLGQGLEFLIYFQGNSAPDKSGLPSDRFSAERTGGSVSTLTIQRTQQEDSAVYLCASSRAGGVGNFGAGTRLSVL.